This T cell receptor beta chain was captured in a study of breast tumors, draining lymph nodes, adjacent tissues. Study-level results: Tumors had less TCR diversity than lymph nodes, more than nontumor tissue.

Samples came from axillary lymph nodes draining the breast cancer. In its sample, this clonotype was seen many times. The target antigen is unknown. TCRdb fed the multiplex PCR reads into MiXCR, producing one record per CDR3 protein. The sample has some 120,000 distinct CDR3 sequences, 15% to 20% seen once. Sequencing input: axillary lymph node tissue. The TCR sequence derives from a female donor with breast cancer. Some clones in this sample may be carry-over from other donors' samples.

CDR3 DNA: TGCAGTGCTAGAGATCTTTCTAGCGGGGACTACGAGCAGTACTTC. This sequence encodes CSARDLSSGDYEQYF. The V gene is TRBV20-1, the J gene TRBJ2-7; TRBD2 agrees at 9 bases. After removal of 0 bases from V and 3 bases from J, the junction contained 6 bases not matched to a gene. Germline V gene lookup returns CDR1 DFQATT and CDR2 SNEGSKA (reference sequence). The CDR3 has 15 residues.